Listed below are T cell receptor beta chains from one sample, sequenced in a study of cytomegalovirus exposure and HLA in healthy donors. Method: immunoSEQ multiplex PCR; TCRdb's copy keeps in-frame clones and lacks some. The sample holds about 190,000 clones, over 75% seen once. Material for sequencing was PBMCs. The receptors shown here come from a man aged 40-49 years in good health and CMV-seropositive. The conserved cysteine and the conserved F or W are not part of the CDR3 here. Each record gives: D gene, V gene, J gene, clone size, CDR3 protein. D genes are given only for firm matches. Not all rows give a size; the values are once, few, many and, for expanded clones, a class.

-	TRBV7-3	TRBJ1-5	-	ASSLAGDQPQH
TRBD1	TRBV19	TRBJ2-4	once	ASSATGANIQY
-	TRBV5-1	TRBJ2-5	-	ASSLNGEETQY
TRBD1	TRBV4-3	TRBJ1-5	-	ASSQTSGQEDSNQPQH
TRBD2	TRBV18	TRBJ2-7	once	ASSGSGDSSYEQY
TRBD1	TRBV5-1	TRBJ1-5	-	ASSLEAGQGFQPQH
TRBD1	TRBV27	TRBJ1-4	-	ASSLITGGNEKLF
-	TRBV7-2	TRBJ2-5	-	ASSPGVGETQY
-	TRBV28	TRBJ2-3	-	ASSPRTGTDTQY
-	TRBV6-5	TRBJ2-7	-	ASTKQGRKYEQY
-	TRBV4-3	TRBJ2-7	many	ASSQEVAVVGGYTYEQY
TRBD2	TRBV27	TRBJ2-3	-	ASGKSRGGTDTQY
-	TRBV6-5	TRBJ2-7	-	ASSWGFGNEQY
-	TRBV5-1	TRBJ1-4	-	ASSLPSNEKLF
TRBD1	TRBV7-8	TRBJ1-1	-	ASSLGTGNTEAF
-	TRBV28	TRBJ2-4	once	ASSLWGENIQY
-	TRBV27	TRBJ1-5	few	ASRIAGSNQPQH
-	TRBV7-2	TRBJ2-3	-	ASRRTGTDTQY
-	TRBV7-2	TRBJ1-5	-	ASSLARGGAHGTQH
TRBD2	TRBV25-1	TRBJ2-7	-	ASSEFGKGGSYEQY
-	TRBV10-1	TRBJ2-3	few	ASSMTGVDTQY
TRBD2	TRBV10-3	TRBJ2-3	-	AISPAGGPSDTQY
-	TRBV28	TRBJ2-5	-	ASSLYGLGTQY
TRBD1	TRBV5-4	TRBJ2-7	few	ASSPTGGDWDEQY
TRBD2	TRBV7-3	TRBJ2-2	-	ASSRDYGGELF
TRBD1	TRBV5-4	TRBJ1-2	-	ASSLAGTGGYT
TRBD1	TRBV6-4	TRBJ1-6	-	ASSATGQGNSPLH
-	TRBV9	TRBJ2-2	-	ASSVAAGALNTGELF
-	TRBV6-1	TRBJ2-1	once	ASRTVTHEQF
TRBD1	TRBV5-1	TRBJ1-1	once	ASSADRGAVNTEAF
-	TRBV29-1	TRBJ2-5	-	SVQGRKGEQY
TRBD1	TRBV5-4	TRBJ1-5	-	ASSRDRGGNQPQH
-	TRBV7-8	TRBJ2-7	-	ASSLGEDEQY
-	TRBV29-1	TRBJ2-2	-	SVWAYPGELF
TRBD2	TRBV6-5	TRBJ2-3	-	ASSYGTSRADTQY
-	TRBV7-2	TRBJ2-6	-	ASSLVTGATNVLT
TRBD2	TRBV27	TRBJ2-5	-	ASSPGLRLVETQY
TRBD1	TRBV10-3	TRBJ2-1	-	AISLGLTGEQF
TRBD2	TRBV5-6	TRBJ2-2	-	ASSEGASGGADGELF
TRBD2	TRBV7-2	TRBJ2-5	-	ASSFRLAGPLETQY
-	TRBV6-5	TRBJ2-3	-	ASSLRAFTDTQY
-	TRBV27	TRBJ2-5	-	ASSPSRGGTQY
-	TRBV6-5	TRBJ2-3	few	ASSYSSSLTDTQY
-	TRBV27	TRBJ1-5	-	ASSRVPRTGSNQPQH
-	TRBV11-3	TRBJ2-3	once	ASSLGQGPDTQY
-	TRBV11-2	TRBJ1-1	-	ASSLGDSNTEAF
-	TRBV7-2	TRBJ1-1	-	ASSLVLGTGAEAF
TRBD1	TRBV11-2	TRBJ2-5	-	ASSPGQFQETQY
-	TRBV27	TRBJ1-1	-	ASSPVGLLNTEAF
TRBD2	TRBV6-5	TRBJ2-3	-	ASSRLAVDTQY
TRBD1	TRBV7-2	TRBJ1-6	-	ASSIGTGYPLH